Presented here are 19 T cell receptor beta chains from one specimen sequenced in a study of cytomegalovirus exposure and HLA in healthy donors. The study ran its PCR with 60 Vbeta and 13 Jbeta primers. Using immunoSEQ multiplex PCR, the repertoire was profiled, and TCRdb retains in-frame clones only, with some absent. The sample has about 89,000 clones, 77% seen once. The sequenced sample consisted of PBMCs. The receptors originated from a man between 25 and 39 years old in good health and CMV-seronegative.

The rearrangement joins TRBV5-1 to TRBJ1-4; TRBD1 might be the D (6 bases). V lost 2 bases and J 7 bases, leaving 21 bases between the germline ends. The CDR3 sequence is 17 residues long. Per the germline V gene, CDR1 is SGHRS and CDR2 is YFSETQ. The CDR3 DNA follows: TGCGCCAGCAGCTTAAACCGCCGACAGGTGGCTGGTGAAAAACTGTTTTTT. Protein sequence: CASSLNRRQVAGEKLFF.

CDR3 residues: CASSEGRSVSSPLHF. Written as DNA, the CDR3 is TGTGCCAGCAGTGAGGGTAGGAGTGTTAGTTCACCCCTCCACTTT. The J gene is TRBJ1-6, the V gene TRBV6-1, with D uncertain. The V end lost 3 bases, the J end lost 9 bases, and 15 bases lay between the germline ends. The CDR3 has 15 residues. The germline V gene has CDR1 MNHNS and CDR2 SASEGT.

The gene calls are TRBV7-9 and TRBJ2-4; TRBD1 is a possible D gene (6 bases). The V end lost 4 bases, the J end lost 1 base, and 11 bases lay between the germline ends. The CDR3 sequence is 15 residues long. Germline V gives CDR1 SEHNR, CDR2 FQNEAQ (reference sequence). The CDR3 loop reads CASSSYRDAKNIQYF. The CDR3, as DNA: TGTGCCAGCAGCTCTTACAGGGATGCCAAAAACATTCAGTACTTC.

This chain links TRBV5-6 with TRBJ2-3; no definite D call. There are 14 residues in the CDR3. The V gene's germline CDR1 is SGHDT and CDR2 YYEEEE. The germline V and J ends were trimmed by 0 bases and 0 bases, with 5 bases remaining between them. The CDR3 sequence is CASSLVVSTDTQYF. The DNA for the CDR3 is TGTGCCAGCAGCTTGGTAGTAAGCACAGATACGCAGTATTTT.

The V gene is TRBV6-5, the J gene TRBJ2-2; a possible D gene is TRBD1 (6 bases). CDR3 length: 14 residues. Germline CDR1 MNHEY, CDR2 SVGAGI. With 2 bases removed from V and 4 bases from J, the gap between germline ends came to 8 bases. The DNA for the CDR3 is TGTGCCAGCAGTTACGGGGGCAGCACCGGGGAGCTGTTTTTT. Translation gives CASSYGGSTGELFF.

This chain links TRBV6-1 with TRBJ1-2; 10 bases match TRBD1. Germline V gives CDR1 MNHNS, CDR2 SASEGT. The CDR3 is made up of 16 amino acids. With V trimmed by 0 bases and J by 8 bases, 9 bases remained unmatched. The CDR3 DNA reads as TGTGCCAGCAGTGAAGCTGGGCGACAGGGGGCAAAAGGCTACACCTTC. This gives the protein CASSEAGRQGAKGYTF.

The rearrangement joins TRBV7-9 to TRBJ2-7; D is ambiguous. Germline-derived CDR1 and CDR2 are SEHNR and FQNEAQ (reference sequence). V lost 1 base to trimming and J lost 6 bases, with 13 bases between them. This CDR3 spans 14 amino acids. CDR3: CASSLVLGFREQYF. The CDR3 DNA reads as TGTGCCAGCAGCTTAGTGCTCGGTTTCCGCGAGCAGTACTTC. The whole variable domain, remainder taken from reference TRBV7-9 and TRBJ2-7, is DTGVSQNPRHKITKRGQNVTFRCDPISEHNRLYWYRQTLGQGPEFLTYFQNEAQLEKSRLLSDRFSAERPKGSFSTLEIQRTEQGDSAMYLCASSLVLGFREQYFGPGTRLTVT.

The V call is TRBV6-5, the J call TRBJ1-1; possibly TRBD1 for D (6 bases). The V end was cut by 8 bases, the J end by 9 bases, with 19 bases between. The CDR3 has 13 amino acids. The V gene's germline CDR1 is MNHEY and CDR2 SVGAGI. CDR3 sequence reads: CASHGTLRTKAFF. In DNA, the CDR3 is TGTGCCAGCCACGGGACACTCAGAACTAAAGCTTTCTTT.

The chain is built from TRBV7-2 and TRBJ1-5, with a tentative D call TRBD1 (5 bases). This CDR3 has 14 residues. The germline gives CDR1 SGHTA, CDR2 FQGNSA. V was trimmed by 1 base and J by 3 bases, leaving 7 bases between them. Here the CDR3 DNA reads TGTGCCAGCAGCTTAGACGGACACAATCAGCCCCAGCATTTT. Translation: CASSLDGHNQPQHF.

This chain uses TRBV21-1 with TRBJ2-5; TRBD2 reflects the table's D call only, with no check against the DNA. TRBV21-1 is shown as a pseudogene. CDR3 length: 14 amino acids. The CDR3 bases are TGTGCCAGCAGCGACCCGGGAGCTCAAGAGACCCAGTACTTC. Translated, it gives CASSDPGAQETQYF.

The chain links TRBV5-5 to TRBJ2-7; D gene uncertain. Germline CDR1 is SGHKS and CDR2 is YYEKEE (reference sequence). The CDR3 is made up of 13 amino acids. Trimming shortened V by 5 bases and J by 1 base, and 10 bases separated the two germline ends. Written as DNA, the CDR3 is TGTGCCAGCAGGTTCGACGGGTCCTACGAGCAGTACTTC. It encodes CASRFDGSYEQYF.

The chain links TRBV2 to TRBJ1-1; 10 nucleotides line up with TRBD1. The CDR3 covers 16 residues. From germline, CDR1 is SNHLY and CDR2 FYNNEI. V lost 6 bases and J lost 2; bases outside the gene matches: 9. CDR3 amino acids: CASRPGQGVYNTEAFF. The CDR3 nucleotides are TGTGCCAGCAGACCCGGACAGGGGGTTTATAACACTGAAGCTTTCTTT.

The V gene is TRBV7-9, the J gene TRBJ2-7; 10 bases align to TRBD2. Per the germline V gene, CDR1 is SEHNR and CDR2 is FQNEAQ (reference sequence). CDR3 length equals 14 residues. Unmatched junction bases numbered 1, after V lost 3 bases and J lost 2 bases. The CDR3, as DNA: TGTGCCAGCAGCTTGGGACTAGCGCCCTACGAGCAGTACTTC. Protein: CASSLGLAPYEQYF.

CDR3 nucleotides: TGCAGCGTTTTTTTATTTGGGACTAGCGGGACTTACGAGCAGTACTTC. The encoded protein is CSVFLFGTSGTYEQYF. The chain uses TRBV29-1 and TRBJ2-7; 13 bases are shared with TRBD2. Trimming at V came to 5 bases and at J to 4 bases, leaving 11 bases not matched to a gene. The CDR3 runs 16 residues. Germline CDR1 is SQVTM and CDR2 is ANQGSEA.

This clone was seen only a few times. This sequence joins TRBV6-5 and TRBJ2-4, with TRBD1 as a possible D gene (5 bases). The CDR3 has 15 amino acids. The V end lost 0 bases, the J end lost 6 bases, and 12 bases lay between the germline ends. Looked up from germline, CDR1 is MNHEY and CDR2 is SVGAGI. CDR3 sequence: CASSYSTPQGNIQYF. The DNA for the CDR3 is TGTGCCAGCAGTTACTCCACCCCCCAGGGAAACATTCAGTACTTC.

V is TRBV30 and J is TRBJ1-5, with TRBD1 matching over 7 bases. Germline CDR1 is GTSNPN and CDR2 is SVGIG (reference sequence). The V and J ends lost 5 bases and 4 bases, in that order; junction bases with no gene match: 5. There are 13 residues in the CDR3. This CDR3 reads CAWARGENQPQHF. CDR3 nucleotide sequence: TGTGCCTGGGCCAGGGGGGAAAATCAGCCCCAGCATTTT.

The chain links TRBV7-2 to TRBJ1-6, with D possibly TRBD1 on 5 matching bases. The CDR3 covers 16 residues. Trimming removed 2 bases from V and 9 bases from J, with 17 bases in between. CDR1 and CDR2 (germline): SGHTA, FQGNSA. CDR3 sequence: CASSLSTFQGTSPLHF. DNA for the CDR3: TGTGCCAGCAGCTTATCCACATTCCAGGGAACTTCACCCCTCCACTTT. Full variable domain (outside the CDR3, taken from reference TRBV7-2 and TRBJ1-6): GAGVSQSPSNKVTEKGKDVELRCDPISGHTALYWYRQSLGQGLEFLIYFQGNSAPDKSGLPSDRFSAERTGGSVSTLTIQRTQQEDSAVYLCASSLSTFQGTSPLHFGNGTRLTVT.

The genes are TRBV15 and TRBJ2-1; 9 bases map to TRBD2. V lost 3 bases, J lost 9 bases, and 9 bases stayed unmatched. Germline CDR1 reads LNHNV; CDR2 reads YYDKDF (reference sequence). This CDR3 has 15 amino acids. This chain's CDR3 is CATSREVAGVVEQFF. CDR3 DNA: TGTGCCACCAGCAGGGAGGTAGCGGGAGTTGTTGAGCAGTTCTTC.

This chain's CDR3 is CASSLRDRDYEQYF. The CDR3 DNA follows: TGTGCCAGCAGCCTCCGGGACAGGGACTACGAGCAGTACTTC. The chain employs TRBV14 and TRBJ2-7, with 9 bases matching TRBD1. The V gene's germline CDR1 is SGHDN and CDR2 FVKESK. The CDR3 is made up of 14 amino acids. With 4 bases clipped from V and 3 bases from J, the junction kept 4 bases outside the gene matches.